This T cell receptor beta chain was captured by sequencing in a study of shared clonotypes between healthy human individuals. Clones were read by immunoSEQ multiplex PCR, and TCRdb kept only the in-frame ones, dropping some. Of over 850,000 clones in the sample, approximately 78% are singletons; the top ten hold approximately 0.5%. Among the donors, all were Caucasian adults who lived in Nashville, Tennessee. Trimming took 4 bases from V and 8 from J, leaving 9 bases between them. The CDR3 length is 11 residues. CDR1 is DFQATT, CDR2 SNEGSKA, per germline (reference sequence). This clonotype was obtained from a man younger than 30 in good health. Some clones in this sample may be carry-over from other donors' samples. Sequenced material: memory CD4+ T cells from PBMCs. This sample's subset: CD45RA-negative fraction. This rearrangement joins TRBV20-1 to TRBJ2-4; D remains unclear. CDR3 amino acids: CSATNPDIQYF. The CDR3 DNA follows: TGCAGTGCTACAAACCCGGACATTCAGTACTTC.